This is a list of T cell receptor beta chains from one sample in a study of siplizumab effects on memory and regulatory T cells. TCRdb's table, derived via immunoSEQ multiplex PCR, lists solely in-frame clones and lacks some. The sample contains over 70,000 clones, more than 85% of which appear only once. What was sequenced was CD8+ T cells sorted from blood. The source is a human donor in good health. Both conserved end residues are part of each CDR3. D genes are given only for firm matches. Size tells how often a clone was seen (once, few, many) or the class of an expanded clone, and some rows leave it out.

abundance,v_gene,j_gene,d_gene,CDR3nt,CDR3aa
-,TRBV19,TRBJ1-1,-,TGTGCCAGTAGTAGATCGACAGAAATGAACACTGAAGCTTTCTTT,CASSRSTEMNTEAFF
-,TRBV14,TRBJ2-7,-,TGTGCCAGCAGCCAAGCCGAATACAGGGAAATCCCCTACGAGCAGTACTTC,CASSQAEYREIPYEQYF
-,TRBV5-4,TRBJ1-1,-,TGTGCCAGCAGCTTGGGGAGGCAGGGAAGCGGCACTGAAGCTTTCTTT,CASSLGRQGSGTEAFF
-,TRBV2,TRBJ1-5,-,TGTGCCAGCAGTCGAAGTGGGCCCCCGGACCAGCCCCAGCATTTT,CASSRSGPPDQPQHF
-,TRBV5-5,TRBJ2-1,-,TGTGCCAGCAGCTTGGGCCCGAGCAACGGAGCTTTAGGCGGTGAGCAGTTCTTC,CASSLGPSNGALGGEQFF
-,TRBV19,TRBJ1-2,TRBD1,TGTGCCAGTAGTATATCTGCAGGGGGATCGAATGGCTACACCTTC,CASSISAGGSNGYTF
-,TRBV15,TRBJ2-7,TRBD1,TGTGCCACCAGCCCGACAGGGATTTCCTACGAGCAGTACTTC,CATSPTGISYEQYF
-,TRBV27,TRBJ2-7,-,TGTGCCAGCAGAGGAGGCTGGAACGAGCAGTACTTC,CASRGGWNEQYF
-,TRBV27,TRBJ2-2,TRBD1,TGTGCCAGCAGTTCACAGGGGTCCACCGGGGAGCTGTTTTTT,CASSSQGSTGELFF
-,TRBV5-1,TRBJ2-7,-,TGCGCCAGCAGCTTGGTCAGCGGCTCCTACGAGCAGTACTTC,CASSLVSGSYEQYF
-,TRBV9,TRBJ2-1,TRBD2,TGTGCCAGCAGCAAGGCCGGGACTAATTACAATGAGCAGTTCTTC,CASSKAGTNYNEQFF
-,TRBV25-1,TRBJ2-6,-,TGTGCCAGCAGTCAAAATCCGGGACACCCCGCCGGGGCCAACGTCCTGACTTTC,CASSQNPGHPAGANVLTF
-,TRBV7-3,TRBJ2-1,TRBD2,TGTGCCAGCAGCTTACTAGCGGGGGATTCCAAGTCCTACAATGAGCAGTTCTTC,CASSLLAGDSKSYNEQFF
-,TRBV13,TRBJ2-7,-,TGTGCCAGCAGCAGATCCGACTCCTACGAGCAGTACTTC,CASSRSDSYEQYF
-,TRBV27,TRBJ2-1,-,TGTGCCAGCAGTAGTAGCGGACTACCCTACAATGAGCAGTTCTTC,CASSSSGLPYNEQFF
-,TRBV13,TRBJ2-7,-,TGTGCCAGCAGCCCTCCGGGTCCTTACGCCTACGAGCAGTACTTC,CASSPPGPYAYEQYF
once,TRBV2,TRBJ2-7,TRBD2,TGTGCCAGCAGTGAACAAACTAGCGTCTCCTACGAGCAGTACTTC,CASSEQTSVSYEQYF
-,TRBV15,TRBJ1-2,-,TGTGCCACCAGGGTGGGGCAGGCCTACACCTTC,CATRVGQAYTF
-,TRBV7-6,TRBJ2-2,TRBD2,TGTGCCAGCAGCCCCAGCGGGGGGAGCACCGGGGAGCTGTTTTTT,CASSPSGGSTGELFF
-,TRBV7-2,TRBJ2-7,-,TGTGCCAGCAGCTTAAGTCCTAGCGACTCCTACGAGCAGTACTTC,CASSLSPSDSYEQYF
-,TRBV9,TRBJ2-1,-,TGTGCCAGCAGCGTAGAGGATGTATACAATGAGCAGTTCTTC,CASSVEDVYNEQFF
-,TRBV11-2,TRBJ1-4,-,TGTGCCAGCAGCTTAGGCTTTAGGGCTAATAATGAAAAACTGTTTTTT,CASSLGFRANNEKLFF
-,TRBV27,TRBJ1-2,TRBD1,TGTGCCAGCAGTTCCCGTAAGGGACAGGACTACAACTATGGCTACACCTTC,CASSSRKGQDYNYGYTF
-,TRBV9,TRBJ2-2,TRBD2,TGTGCCAGCAGCCCGCCCAGCGGGAGCTCCCGGTTCGGGGAGCTGTTTTTT,CASSPPSGSSRFGELFF
-,TRBV21-1,TRBJ1-1,-,TGTGCCAGCAGCAAAACAGGACGGAACACTGAAGCTTTCTTT,CASSKTGRNTEAFF
-,TRBV19,TRBJ2-1,-,TGTGCCAGTAAGGGGCCGGGACTTATAAACAATGAGCAGTTCTTC,CASKGPGLINNEQFF
-,TRBV25-1,TRBJ1-1,-,TGTGCCAGCAGTGAGATAGGGGCAAACACTGAAGCTTTCTTT,CASSEIGANTEAFF
-,TRBV28,TRBJ2-1,-,TGTGCCAGCAGTTTATCGAGTGAGGGGGTAAGTGAGCAGTTCTTC,CASSLSSEGVSEQFF
-,TRBV27,TRBJ2-7,-,TGTGCCAGCAGTTTAGATGGGAGTAGACACGAGCAGTACTTC,CASSLDGSRHEQYF
-,TRBV4-2,TRBJ2-3,-,TGTGCCAGCAGCCAGGAGCATCAGAGGACAGATACGCAGTATTTT,CASSQEHQRTDTQYF
-,TRBV4-1,TRBJ2-7,TRBD1,TGCGCCAGCAGCCTTACCGGGACAGGGACCTACGAGCAGTACTTC,CASSLTGTGTYEQYF
-,TRBV27,TRBJ2-7,-,TGTGCCAGCAGTCCCCGGTCTTCGGGGGCCGAGCAGTACTTC,CASSPRSSGAEQYF
-,TRBV11-3,TRBJ2-5,-,TGTGCCAGCAGCCAACGTACAGGTGACCAAGAGACCCAGTACTTC,CASSQRTGDQETQYF
-,TRBV6-1,TRBJ2-7,-,TGTGCCAGCAGTGAAAGGCCCTACGAGCAGTACTTC,CASSERPYEQYF
-,TRBV19,TRBJ2-1,TRBD2,TGTGCCAGTAGTAGACTAGCGGGTCCCTACAATGAGCAGTTCTTC,CASSRLAGPYNEQFF
once,TRBV6-5,TRBJ2-7,-,TGTGCCAGCAGTGATAGCGGAGTGGTATACGAGCAGTACTTC,CASSDSGVVYEQYF
-,TRBV13,TRBJ1-1,TRBD1,TGTGCCAGCAGCTCGGGACAGGGCCAGGGCACTGAAGCTTTCTTT,CASSSGQGQGTEAFF
-,TRBV27,TRBJ1-3,-,TGTGCCAGCAGTTTAAGAGGTTACTCTGGAAACACCATATATTTT,CASSLRGYSGNTIYF
-,TRBV27,TRBJ1-1,-,TGTGCCAGCAGGCGGGGGGCTATGAACACTGAAGCTTTCTTT,CASRRGAMNTEAFF
-,TRBV9,TRBJ1-2,-,TGTGCCAGCAGCGTAGGTGTGAGGGAACGGGTTTATGGCTACACCTTC,CASSVGVRERVYGYTF
few,TRBV19,TRBJ2-7,-,TGTGCCAGTAGTATCGCAGGGAGGAACGAGCAGTACTTC,CASSIAGRNEQYF
once,TRBV29-1,TRBJ1-2,-,TGCAGCGATCATATGGGCTATGGCTACACCTTC,CSDHMGYGYTF
once,TRBV9,TRBJ2-7,-,TGTGCCAGCAGCGTAGAGGGGCGGAGCTTGGACGAGCAGTACTTC,CASSVEGRSLDEQYF